These 4 T cell receptor beta chains were sequenced from one sample in a study of cytomegalovirus exposure and HLA in healthy donors (dated by TCRdb to about 2017). Library creation used the immunoSEQ multiplex PCR assay. A mixture of 60 forward primers for TCR Vbeta segments and 13 reverse primers for TCR Jbeta segments was used in the multiplex PCR. TCRdb holds this immuneACCESS table with in-frame rearrangements only. Some clones are missing; in checked studies, unresolved V genes explain under half, and the rest has no known cause. The sample table lists about 170,000 clones, under 80% of them with a count of one. Of the sample, 3% to 3.5% falls within the top ten clones. The sequenced material came from PBMCs. These receptors were collected from a female donor in good health and CMV-seronegative.

CDR3 in DNA: TGTGCCAGCAGCATGGACAGTAATTCACCCCTCCACTTT. Translating it yields CASSMDSNSPLHF. The rearrangement links TRBV28 to TRBJ1-6; a possible D gene is TRBD1 (6 bases). V lost 6 bases and J 6 bases, leaving 9 bases between the germline ends. Germline lookup yields CDR1 MDHEN and CDR2 SYDVKM. This CDR3 spans 13 amino acids. Full variable domain (remainder filled in from reference TRBV28 and TRBJ1-6): DVKVTQSSRYLVKRTGEKVFLECVQDMDHENMFWYRQDPGLGLRLIYFSYDVKMKEKGDIPEGYSVSREKKERFSLILESASTNQTSMYLCASSMDSNSPLHFGNGTRLTVT.

The genes are TRBV7-3 and TRBJ1-2; tentative D call: TRBD1 (6 bases). V lost 4 bases and J 8 bases, leaving 14 bases between the germline ends. In germline, CDR1 is SGHTA, CDR2 FQGTGA. The CDR3 is 13 amino acids. The CDR3 DNA is TGTGCCAGCAGCTCAATGACAGGAGGAGGCTACACCTTC. It yields the protein CASSSMTGGGYTF.

The V gene is TRBV7-9, the J gene TRBJ1-5; 8 nucleotides agree with TRBD1. Germline-derived CDR1 and CDR2 are SEHNR and FQNEAQ (reference sequence). V lost 4 bases, J lost 0 bases, and 11 bases stayed unmatched. The CDR3 has 18 residues. The CDR3 loop is CASSSAAGGEYSNQPQHF. Written as DNA, the CDR3 is TGTGCCAGCAGCTCCGCCGCAGGGGGCGAATATAGCAATCAGCCCCAGCATTTT.

This clone has only a few counts. The gene calls are TRBV18 and TRBJ2-3, with D tentatively TRBD2 (6 bases). Trimming stripped 2 bases from V and 6 bases from J, with 9 bases between. The germline CDR1 and CDR2 sequences are KGHSH and LQKENI. The CDR3 has 13 residues. This CDR3 is CASSPRLVDTQYF. Written as DNA, the CDR3 is TGTGCCAGCTCACCAAGACTAGTCGATACGCAGTATTTT.